This TCR beta chain appears in the sequencing data of a study of shared clonotypes between healthy human individuals. About the research overall: Researchers drew samples from two women and three men aged 18 to 49.

Each unsorted PBMC replicate got 300 ng genomic DNA, tens of thousands of genomes. Using immunoSEQ multiplex PCR, the repertoire was profiled, and TCRdb retains in-frame clones only, with some absent. Of roughly 500,000 clones in the sample, over 60% are singletons; the top ten hold 10% to 15%. Findings of the study overall: The authors expected sequencing depth to affect clonotype sharing among donors.

This CDR3 comprises 16 residues. Trimming left V 7 bases short and J 0 bases short, with 13 bases between. Germline V gives CDR1 MRHNA, CDR2 SNTAGT. A note on this clone: The target antigen is unknown.

This sequence was found in a woman aged 40 to 50 in good health. Some clones in this sample may be carry-over from other donors' samples. The genes are TRBV6-4 and TRBJ2-6; D remains unclear. Specimen: PBMCs. Here the CDR3 reads CASTQEASSGANVLTF. CDR3 nucleotides: TGTGCCAGCACCCAGGAAGCTAGCTCTGGGGCCAACGTCCTGACTTTC.